The 29 T cell receptor beta chains below all came from one sample that was sequenced in a study of immune cell composition in non-small cell lung cancer. TCRdb keeps only in-frame clones here, not all; method: immunoSEQ multiplex PCR. This sample carries about 4,800 clones, roughly 80% of them seen once, and the ten largest clones take about 12%. Specimen: lung tumor tissue. These TCRs come from a human donor with non-small cell lung cancer.

This rearrangement joins TRBV9 to TRBJ2-1, with TRBD1 matching over 8 bases. With V trimmed by 0 bases and J by 8 bases, 7 bases remained unmatched. Germline CDR1 is SGDLS and CDR2 is YYNGEE. The CDR3 covers 15 residues. Here the CDR3 reads CASSVADRGVDEQFF. The CDR3 nucleotides read TGTGCCAGCAGCGTAGCTGACAGGGGTGTCGATGAGCAGTTCTTC.

CDR3 sequence: CASSYSLQGYEQYF. The CDR3 DNA is TGTGCCAGCAGTTACTCACTACAGGGATACGAGCAGTACTTC. V is TRBV6-5 and J is TRBJ2-7; perhaps TRBD1 as D (6 bases). CDR3 length: 14 residues. Trimming stripped 0 bases from V and 4 bases from J, with 10 bases between. Germline V CDR1 and CDR2: MNHEY, SVGAGI.

This clone appeared a few times. J is TRBJ2-7 and V is TRBV5-4; 9 positions agree with TRBD1. V dropped 3 bases and J dropped 4; count of bases not matched to a gene: 8. The germline V gene has CDR1 SGHNT and CDR2 YYREEE (reference sequence). This CDR3 has 15 amino acids. CDR3 sequence (DNA): TGTGCCAGCAGCTCCCCCGGGACAGGGTATTACGAGCAGTACTTC. Translating gives CASSSPGTGYYEQYF.

The rearrangement links TRBV5-4 to TRBJ1-2, with D tentatively TRBD1 (5 bases). The V end was cut by 4 bases, the J end by 5 bases, with 18 bases between. CDR3 length equals 15 residues. The germline gives CDR1 SGHNT, CDR2 YYREEE (reference sequence). DNA of the CDR3: TGTGCCAGCAGCCCATCTGGAGGGGCCGGGTATGGCTACACCTTC. It encodes CASSPSGGAGYGYTF.

This clone occurred once. The V gene is TRBV2, the J gene TRBJ1-1, with no clear D. The CDR3 totals 14 residues. V lost 2 bases, J lost 5 bases, and 12 bases lay in between. CDR1 and CDR2 from the germline V gene are SNHLY and FYNNEI. The CDR3 sequence: CASSETGLGTEAFF. The CDR3 DNA is TGTGCCAGCAGTGAAACGGGATTGGGGACTGAAGCTTTCTTT.

This clone was counted once. The gene calls are TRBV6-6 and TRBJ1-5; D remains unclear. The CDR3 length is 11 residues. CDR1 is MNHNY, CDR2 SVGAGI, per germline (reference sequence). Deletions cut 6 bases from V and 4 bases from J, with 4 bases between. CDR3 in DNA: TGTGCCAGCAGCCTTAATCAGCCCCAGCATTTT. Translating it yields CASSLNQPQHF.

The chain has TRBV14 and TRBJ2-5, with D unclear. V was clipped by 3 bases and J by 0 bases, with 11 bases between them. The germline V gene has CDR1 SGHDN and CDR2 FVKESK. The CDR3 contains 15 residues. The CDR3 region has the DNA TGTGCCAGCAGCCAGAAGAGGCTGTACCAAGAGACCCAGTACTTC. It codes for CASSQKRLYQETQYF.

The J gene is TRBJ1-2, the V gene TRBV19; weak D call: TRBD1 (5 bases). The CDR3 runs 16 residues. Deletions cut 3 bases from V and 5 bases from J, with 19 bases between. In germline, CDR1 is LNHDA, CDR2 SQIVND (reference sequence). DNA of the CDR3: TGTGCCAGTAGTATGTCTTTCAGGGTGGCGGCGTATGGCTACACCTTC. As protein: CASSMSFRVAAYGYTF.

This chain connects TRBV6-4 to TRBJ2-7, with D perhaps TRBD1 (6 bases). This CDR3 region has 14 residues. V lost 4 bases to trimming and J lost 3 bases, with 13 bases between them. Germline V gene data show CDR1 as MRHNA and CDR2 as SNTAGT. The CDR3 nucleotides read TGTGCCAGCAGTGGGTGGACAGTCTTCTACGAGCAGTACTTC. It yields the protein CASSGWTVFYEQYF.

This clone was picked up one time. The rearrangement joins TRBV28 to TRBJ1-1; TRBD1 matches at 7 bases. This CDR3 has 16 residues. Unmatched junction bases numbered 12, after V lost 5 bases and J lost 3 bases. Germline V gene sequence: CDR1 MDHEN, CDR2 SYDVKM. DNA of the CDR3: TGTGCCAGCAGTCCTCAGGGGGGGGGCGAGGACACTGAAGCTTTCTTT. It codes for CASSPQGGGEDTEAFF.

Here the CDR3 DNA reads TGTGCCAGCAGCTTAATTACGGGGCCATACACAGATACGCAGTATTTT. This encodes CASSLITGPYTDTQYF. The chain recombines TRBV7-8 with TRBJ2-3; D is perhaps TRBD1 or TRBD2 (5 bases each). Germline V gives CDR1 SGHVS, CDR2 FQNEAQ. Trimming pared 2 bases from V and 2 bases from J, leaving 14 bases between. The CDR3 loop spans 16 amino acids.

The CDR3 sequence: CASSVRFKGGELFF. DNA for the CDR3: TGTGCCAGCAGCGTCCGGTTTAAGGGCGGGGAGCTGTTTTTT. The chain is built from TRBV6-5 and TRBJ2-2; D gene unclear. With 6 bases removed from V and 7 bases from J, the gap between germline ends came to 15 bases. CDR1 is MNHEY and CDR2 is SVGAGI in the germline V gene. The CDR3 spans 14 residues.

The rearrangement joins TRBV10-3 to TRBJ2-2; tentative D call: TRBD1 (6 bases). The CDR3 runs to 14 residues. Germline V lookup: CDR1 ENHRY, CDR2 SYGVKD. V lost 11 bases and J 6 bases, leaving 19 bases between the germline ends. As DNA, the CDR3 is TGTGCCTCCCTGGTCCCAGGGGCCTCCGGGGAGCTGTTTTTT. Protein product: CASLVPGASGELFF.

The chain recombines TRBV19 with TRBJ1-5; D possibly corresponds to TRBD1 (6 bases). CDR3 length: 15 residues. In germline, CDR1 is LNHDA, CDR2 SQIVND (reference sequence). Trimming pared 3 bases from V and 2 bases from J, leaving 11 bases between. The CDR3 DNA is TGTGCCAGTAGTATGAGGGGGGATGGCAATCAGCCCCAGCATTTT. It yields the protein CASSMRGDGNQPQHF.

The V and J genes are TRBV18 and TRBJ2-6; weak D call: TRBD2 (6 bases). The CDR3 spans 17 residues. Germline V CDR1 and CDR2: KGHSH, LQKENI. V was shortened by 5 bases and J by 2 bases, with 16 bases between the two germline ends. The CDR3 loop reads CASSALTGVTGANVLTF. DNA for the CDR3: TGTGCCAGCTCAGCTCTAACGGGGGTGACTGGGGCCAACGTCCTGACTTTC. Using reference TRBV18 and TRBJ2-6 for the parts outside the CDR3, the full variable domain is NAGVMQNPRHLVRRRGQEARLRCSPMKGHSHVYWYRQLPEEGLKFMVYLQKENIIDESGMPKERFSAEFPKEGPSILRIQQVVRGDSAAYFCASSALTGVTGANVLTFGAGSRLTVL.

This clone occurred a few times. The rearrangement joins TRBV19 to TRBJ1-3, with 8 bases aligning to TRBD1. The CDR3 runs 14 residues. Per germline, CDR1 LNHDA and CDR2 SQIVND (reference sequence). The V and J ends lost 6 bases and 0 bases, in that order; junction bases with no gene match: 1. Written as DNA, the CDR3 is TGTGCCAGTAGGCAGGGGGCCTCTGGAAACACCATATATTTT. This translates into CASRQGASGNTIYF. Full variable domain (rest looked up from reference TRBV19 and TRBJ1-3): DGGITQSPKYLFRKEGQNVTLSCEQNLNHDAMYWYRQDPGQGLRLIYYSQIVNDFQKGDIAEGYSVSREKKESFPLTVTSAQKNPTAFYLCASRQGASGNTIYFGEGSWLTVV.

This clone was observed a few times. J is TRBJ2-1 and V is TRBV2; 9 bases are a match to TRBD2. The V gene end was trimmed by 8 bases and the J gene end by 8 bases; junction bases not matched to a gene: 10. The CDR3 is 14 amino acids. Germline V gene sequence: CDR1 SNHLY, CDR2 FYNNEI. The CDR3 DNA is TGTGCCAGCGGGGTCGGCGGGGGGGTCCATGAGCAGTTCTTC. Encoded protein: CASGVGGGVHEQFF.

The chain employs TRBV27 and TRBJ2-1; the D gene could be TRBD1 or TRBD2 (5 bases each). Trimming shortened V by 5 bases and J by 6 bases, and 14 bases separated the two germline ends. This CDR3 is 14 amino acids long. CDR1 is MNHEY, CDR2 SMNVEV, per germline (reference sequence). The CDR3 region has the DNA TGTGCCAGCAGTCATACCGGGACCACCAATGAGCAGTTCTTC. As protein: CASSHTGTTNEQFF.

The chain couples TRBV6-5 to TRBJ2-7; TRBD2 agrees at 9 bases. V gave up 6 bases and J gave up 1 base; unmatched junction bases: 7. In germline, CDR1 is MNHEY, CDR2 SVGAGI. The CDR3 spans 15 residues. This CDR3 is CASSHSGGLSYEQYF. For the CDR3, the DNA is TGTGCCAGCAGCCATAGCGGGGGCCTATCCTACGAGCAGTACTTC.

The chain joins TRBV7-2 to TRBJ2-1; 11 positions agree with TRBD2. Germline V gene lookup returns CDR1 SGHTA and CDR2 FQGNSA. The CDR3 extends over 17 amino acids. Trimming at V came to 3 bases and at J to 5 bases, leaving 9 bases not matched to a gene. The CDR3 here is CASSFVRLAGGHNEQFF. CDR3 sequence (DNA): TGTGCCAGCAGCTTCGTTCGGCTAGCGGGGGGCCACAATGAGCAGTTCTTC.

The chain uses TRBV18 and TRBJ1-2, with D unclear. Germline V gene lookup returns CDR1 KGHSH and CDR2 LQKENI. The CDR3 runs 16 residues. The V end lost 3 bases, the J end lost 0 bases, and 14 bases lay between the germline ends. In DNA, the CDR3 is TGTGCCAGCTCACCCTCTGATCAAGGAGCTAACTATGGCTACACCTTC. Protein sequence: CASSPSDQGANYGYTF.

The V and J genes are TRBV28 and TRBJ2-1, with TRBD2 matching over 9 bases. Trimming removed 6 bases from V and 9 bases from J; junction bases left unmatched: 12. This CDR3 is 15 amino acids long. Germline values: CDR1 MDHEN, CDR2 SYDVKM. The CDR3 protein is CASRKAGGLKSEQFF. In DNA form, the CDR3 reads TGTGCCAGCAGAAAAGCGGGGGGCCTGAAATCTGAGCAGTTCTTC. The full variable domain, completed using reference TRBV28 and TRBJ2-1, is DVKVTQSSRYLVKRTGEKVFLECVQDMDHENMFWYRQDPGLGLRLIYFSYDVKMKEKGDIPEGYSVSREKKERFSLILESASTNQTSMYLCASRKAGGLKSEQFFGPGTRLTVL.

Only one count was recorded for this clone. The rearrangement joins TRBV5-1 to TRBJ1-1; 9 positions match TRBD1. CDR3 length: 17 amino acids. Germline trimming cut 3 bases from V and 3 bases from J; bases unmatched to any gene: 12. The germline V gene has CDR1 SGHRS and CDR2 YFSETQ. CDR3 sequence: CASSSYPDRGGDTEAFF. The CDR3 coding sequence is TGCGCCAGCAGCTCGTACCCAGACAGGGGGGGGGACACTGAAGCTTTCTTT.

The V gene is TRBV5-1, the J gene TRBJ2-7; possible D gene TRBD1, 6 bases. Trimming removed 3 bases at V and 2 bases at J, with 15 bases between. The length of the CDR3 is 15 residues. Per germline, CDR1 SGHRS and CDR2 YFSETQ. CDR3 protein: CASSSDGQFAYEQYF. CDR3 DNA: TGCGCCAGCAGCTCGGACGGACAGTTCGCCTACGAGCAGTACTTC.

V gene TRBV4-1 combines with J gene TRBJ1-1; maybe TRBD1 (6 bases). CDR1 is MGHRA, CDR2 YSYEKL, per germline. Between the trimmed V and J ends, which lost 2 bases and 3 bases, there was a span of 10 bases. This CDR3 comprises 14 residues. The CDR3 DNA sequence: TGCGCCAGCAGCCAACAGGGGACGGACACTGAAGCTTTCTTT. Protein: CASSQQGTDTEAFF.

The chain employs TRBV5-4 and TRBJ1-2; 8 bases agree with TRBD1. V dropped 1 base and J dropped 8; count of bases not matched to a gene: 4. The V gene's germline CDR1 is SGHNT and CDR2 YYREEE (reference sequence). The CDR3 is 13 residues long. CDR3 in amino acids: CASSLQGAQGYTF. As DNA, the CDR3 is TGTGCCAGCAGCTTGCAGGGGGCGCAGGGCTACACCTTC.

V gene TRBV28 combines with J gene TRBJ1-2; no reliable D call. The CDR3 totals 13 residues. The germline gives CDR1 MDHEN, CDR2 SYDVKM. Between the trimmed V and J ends, which lost 6 bases and 0 bases, there was a span of 8 bases. The CDR3 bases are TGTGCCAGCAGGGAGCTAGCTAACTATGGCTACACCTTC. Translated, it gives CASRELANYGYTF.

Details on this clone: This CDR3 is missing its conserved last phenylalanine or tryptophan, likely due to a read error. The chain is built from TRBV6-1 and TRBJ1-3, with D hard to call. Trimming left V 1 base short and J 4 bases short, with 11 bases between. CDR1 and CDR2 from the germline V gene are MNHNS and SASEGT. CDR3 length equals 15 residues. The CDR3 sequence: CASSEGPGYGNTIYV. DNA for the CDR3: TGTGCCAGCAGTGAAGGACCCGGGTACGGAAACACCATATATGTT.

This chain uses TRBV19 with TRBJ2-2; tentative D call: TRBD2 (6 bases). The CDR3 has 17 residues. Germline lookup yields CDR1 LNHDA and CDR2 SQIVND (reference sequence). Between the trimmed V and J ends, which lost 2 bases and 4 bases, there was a span of 17 bases. This CDR3 is CASSIFDGGMGTGELFF. The CDR3 region has the DNA TGTGCCAGTAGTATATTCGACGGAGGGATGGGCACCGGGGAGCTGTTTTTT.